This T cell receptor beta chain was identified during a study of CD8+ T cells in alopecia areata. Cell sorting on a FACSAria was used to separate CD4+ and CD8+ T cells from the PBMCs. In its sample, this clone was seen many times. Its antigen is unidentified. Study-wide results and limits: Sharing of TCRs across patients appeared less clear than in mice, possibly for HLA-related reasons. The study also sequences resident alphabeta T cells of normal skin in scalp samples. In lesional scalp, particularly from alopecia totalis/universalis, clonality was higher than in normal scalp.

It was cDNA, reverse transcribed from extracted RNA, that served as the sequencing template. Sequencing was performed with immunoSEQ multiplex PCR; in TCRdb, only in-frame clones are kept and a portion is missing. The repertoire consists of about 120,000 clones, with around 64% occurring once and the leading ten covering around 2.7%. The sequenced material came from CD4+ T cells sorted from blood. This receptor was taken from a human donor in good health.

The CDR3 DNA reads TGTGCCAGCAGTTCCCGACAGGGGCAGAAGGAGACCCAGTACTTC. This codes for CASSSRQGQKETQYF. The rearrangement links TRBV6-6 to TRBJ2-5; 8 nucleotides align to TRBD1. The CDR3 consists of 15 residues. The germline V gene has CDR1 MNHNY and CDR2 SVGAGI (reference sequence). V lost 4 bases, J lost 5 bases, and 9 bases stayed unmatched.